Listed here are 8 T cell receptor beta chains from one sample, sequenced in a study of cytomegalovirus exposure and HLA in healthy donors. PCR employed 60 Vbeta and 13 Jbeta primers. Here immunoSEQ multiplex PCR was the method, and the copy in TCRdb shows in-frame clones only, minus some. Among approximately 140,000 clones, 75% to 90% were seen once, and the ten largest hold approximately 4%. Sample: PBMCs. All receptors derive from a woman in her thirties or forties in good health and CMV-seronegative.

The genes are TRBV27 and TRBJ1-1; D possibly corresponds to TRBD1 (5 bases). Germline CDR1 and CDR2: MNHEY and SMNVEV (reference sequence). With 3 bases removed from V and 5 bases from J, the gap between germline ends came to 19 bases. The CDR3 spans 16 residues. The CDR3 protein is CASSLLLGGAETEAFF. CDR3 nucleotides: TGTGCCAGCAGTTTGTTGTTGGGAGGGGCTGAAACTGAAGCTTTCTTT.

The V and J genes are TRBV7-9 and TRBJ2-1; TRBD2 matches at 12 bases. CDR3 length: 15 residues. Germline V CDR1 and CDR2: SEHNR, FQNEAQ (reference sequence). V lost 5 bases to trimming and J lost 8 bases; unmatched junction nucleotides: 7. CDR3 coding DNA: TGTGCCAGCAGCCCGCTAGCGGGAGGGCCCCATGAGCAGTTCTTC. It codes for CASSPLAGGPHEQFF.

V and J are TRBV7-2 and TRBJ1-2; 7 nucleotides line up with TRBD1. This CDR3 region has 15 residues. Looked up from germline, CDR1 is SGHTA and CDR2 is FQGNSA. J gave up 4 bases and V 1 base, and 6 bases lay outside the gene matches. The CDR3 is CASSLVPDRTYGYTF. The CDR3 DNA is TGTGCCAGCAGCTTAGTCCCGGACAGGACCTATGGCTACACCTTC. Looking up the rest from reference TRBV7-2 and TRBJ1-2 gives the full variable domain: GAGVSQSPSNKVTEKGKDVELRCDPISGHTALYWYRQSLGQGLEFLIYFQGNSAPDKSGLPSDRFSAERTGGSVSTLTIQRTQQEDSAVYLCASSLVPDRTYGYTFGSGTRLTVV.

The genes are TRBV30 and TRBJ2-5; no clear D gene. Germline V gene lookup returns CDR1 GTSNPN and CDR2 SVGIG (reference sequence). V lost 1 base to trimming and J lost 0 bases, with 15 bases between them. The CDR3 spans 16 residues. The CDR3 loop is CAWSGRLRHHQETQYF. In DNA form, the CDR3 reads TGTGCCTGGAGTGGCCGCTTGAGACATCACCAAGAGACCCAGTACTTC.

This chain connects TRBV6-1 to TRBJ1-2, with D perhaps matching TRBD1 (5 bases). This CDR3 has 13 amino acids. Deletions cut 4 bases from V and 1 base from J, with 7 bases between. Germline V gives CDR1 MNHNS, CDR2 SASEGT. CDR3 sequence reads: CASSVGHNYGYTF. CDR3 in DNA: TGTGCCAGCAGTGTAGGACATAACTATGGCTACACCTTC.

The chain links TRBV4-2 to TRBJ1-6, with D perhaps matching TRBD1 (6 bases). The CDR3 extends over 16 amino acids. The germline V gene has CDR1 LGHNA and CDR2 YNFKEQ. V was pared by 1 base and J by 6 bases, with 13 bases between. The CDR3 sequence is CASSQVGGPSNSPLHF. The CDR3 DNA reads TGTGCCAGCAGCCAAGTAGGGGGACCTAGTAATTCACCCCTCCACTTT.

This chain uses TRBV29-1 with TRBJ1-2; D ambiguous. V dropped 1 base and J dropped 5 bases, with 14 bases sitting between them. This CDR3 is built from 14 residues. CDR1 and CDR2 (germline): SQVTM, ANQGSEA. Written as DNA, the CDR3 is TGCAGCGTTGAAGGACACCTGGGTTATTATGGCTACACCTTC. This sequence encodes CSVEGHLGYYGYTF.

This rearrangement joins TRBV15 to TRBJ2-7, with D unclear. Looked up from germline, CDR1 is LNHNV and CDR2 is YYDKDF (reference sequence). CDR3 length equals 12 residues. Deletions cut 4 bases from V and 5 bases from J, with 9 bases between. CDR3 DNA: TGTGCCACCAGCACCCCGCAGGACGAGCAGTACTTC. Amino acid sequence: CATSTPQDEQYF. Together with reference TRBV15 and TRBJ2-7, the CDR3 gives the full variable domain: DAMVIQNPRYQVTQFGKPVTLSCSQTLNHNVMYWYQQKSSQAPKLLFHYYDKDFNNEADTPDNFQSRRPNTSFCFLDIRSPGLGDTAMYLCATSTPQDEQYFGPGTRLTVT.